Sequencing of this T cell receptor beta chain was carried out in a study of shared clonotypes between healthy human individuals. Study results and caveats: Clonotypes not shared had lower generation probabilities than those common to all four donors. Roughly 5% of naive CD4 clonotypes were common to a handful of donors.

The naive CD8 population came from CD45RO-negative cells selected for CCR7, without terminally differentiated effector memory CD45RA+ cells. About this clone: No antigen is known for it.

Original data processing: ImmunoSEQ output held junction-only sequences without quality scores, so filtering differed. Only in-frame clones appear in the TCRdb table, and some are missing; sequencing was by immunoSEQ multiplex PCR. D and trimming come from the DNA, and the V and J calls and clone size come from that table. The data hold 560,000 or so clones, with approximately 96% observed a single time. The CDR3 covers 17 residues. Trimming left V 4 bases short and J 4 bases short, with 20 bases between. Germline assignment: CDR1 SGHRS and CDR2 YFSETQ. The chain recombines TRBV5-1 with TRBJ2-2, with TRBD2 as a possible D gene (6 bases). This clonotype was obtained from a woman aged 30 to 39 in good health. The sequencing input was naive CD8+ T cells sorted from blood. CDR3 coding DNA: TGCGCCAGCAGCGATCCGGGGACTCGCTCTGGCACCGGGGAGCTGTTTTTT. Protein product: CASSDPGTRSGTGELFF. The entire variable domain, with the rest obtained from reference TRBV5-1 and TRBJ2-2, is as follows: KAGVTQTPRYLIKTRGQQVTLSCSPISGHRSVSWYQQTPGQGLQFLFEYFSETQRNKGNFPGRFSGRQFSNSRSEMNVSTLELGDSALYLCASSDPGTRSGTGELFFGEGSRLTVL.